This TCR beta chain stems from a study of monozygotic twins with cystic fibrosis. A note on this clone: Compared with germline, one end of the junction differs, possibly owing to a read error.

The CDR3 loop spans 13 amino acids. CDR1 SGHDT and CDR2 YYEEEE come from the germline V gene. Some clones are missing from TCRdb's copy, which holds only in-frame ones; the method was immunoSEQ multiplex PCR. The data contain 12,000 to 15,000 clones, approximately 98% of them singletons. This receptor was obtained from a girl aged 2-10 years with cystic fibrosis. Input material: blood. This chain connects TRBV5-6 to TRBJ2-1; D perhaps matches TRBD2 (5 bases). The CDR3, as DNA: TGTGCCAGCAGTTTGGGAGCTACGGGTGAGCAGTTCTTC. It translates to CASSLGATGEQFF.